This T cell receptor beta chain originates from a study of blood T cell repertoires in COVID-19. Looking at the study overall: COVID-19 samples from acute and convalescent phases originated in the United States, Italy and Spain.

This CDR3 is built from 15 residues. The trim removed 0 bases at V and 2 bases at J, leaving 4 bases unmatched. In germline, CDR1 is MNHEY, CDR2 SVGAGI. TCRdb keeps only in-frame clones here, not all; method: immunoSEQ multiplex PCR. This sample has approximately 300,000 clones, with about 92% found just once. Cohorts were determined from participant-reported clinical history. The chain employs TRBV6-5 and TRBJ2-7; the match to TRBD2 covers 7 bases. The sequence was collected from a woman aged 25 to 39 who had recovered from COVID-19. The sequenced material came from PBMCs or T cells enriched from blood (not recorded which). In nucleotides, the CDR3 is TGTGCCAGCAGTTACTCGGTGGGGGGGGCCTACGAGCAGTACTTC. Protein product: CASSYSVGGAYEQYF.